The T cell receptor (beta chain) described here comes from a study of monozygotic twins with inflammatory bowel disease. Overall study results and limits: Patients got different immunosuppressive treatments, which may have made their repertoires more variable. Findings did not support one strong IBD-associated signal or clonotype.

Reanalyzing the 5' RACE reads, TCRdb keeps one entry per CDR3 protein, without DNA. Its table records more than 300,000 distinct CDR3 sequences. The authors isolated total RNA from whole blood without sorting T cells. The CDR3 contains 13 residues. Germline lookup yields CDR1 SGHNT and CDR2 YENEEA. Notes on this clonotype: Its specificity is unknown.

The sample was blood. The clonotype originates from a human donor with ulcerative colitis or Crohn's disease, or a healthy co-twin of an affected twin (not recorded which). The genes are TRBV11-3 and TRBJ2-7; checking the TCRdb D call of TRBD1 is not possible without DNA. The CDR3 loop is CASSLEQGYEQYF.